The 31 T cell receptor beta chains listed next were all sequenced from one sample in a study of T cell responses to AZD1222 COVID-19 vaccine. The method was immunoSEQ multiplex PCR; TCRdb's version includes in-frame clones alone and lacks a portion of them. This table holds 150,000 to 200,000 clones, approximately 93% found once. The sample consisted of peripheral blood, taken on day 0 of AZD1222 vaccination. The receptors here all came from an adult in good health.

This chain joins TRBV19 and TRBJ1-5; no clear D gene. The CDR3 has 14 amino acids. Germline assignment: CDR1 LNHDA and CDR2 SQIVND (reference sequence). Between the trimmed V and J ends, which lost 5 bases and 0 bases, there was a span of 8 bases. Here the CDR3 DNA reads TGTGCCAGTAGTTCGTGGTATAGCAATCAGCCCCAGCATTTT. This sequence encodes CASSSWYSNQPQHF.

V and J are TRBV11-2 and TRBJ1-2; D is perhaps TRBD1 (6 bases). CDR1 is SGHAT and CDR2 is FQNNGV in the germline V gene. The V and J ends lost 4 bases and 4 bases respectively, with 16 bases between them. The CDR3 is 15 amino acids. The CDR3 nucleotides read TGTGCCAGCAGCTACACAGGGCGCTTTTCCTATGGCTACACCTTC. It codes for CASSYTGRFSYGYTF.

The table lists this clone with a count of one. The chain recombines TRBV19 with TRBJ2-3; possibly TRBD2 for D (5 bases). CDR1 and CDR2 from the germline V gene are LNHDA and SQIVND (reference sequence). Trimming cost V 4 bases and J 9 bases, with 14 bases left between them. The length of the CDR3 is 13 residues. The CDR3 loop reads CASSTPFGETQYF. The CDR3 DNA follows: TGTGCCAGTAGTACCCCCTTCGGGGAGACGCAGTATTTT.

The chain is built from TRBV5-1 and TRBJ2-6, with a possible D match to TRBD1 (6 bases). The V and J ends lost 5 bases and 1 base respectively, with 16 bases between them. Germline V CDR1 and CDR2: SGHRS, YFSETQ. CDR3 length: 17 amino acids. CDR3 loop: CASRARDTASGANVLTF. The CDR3 coding sequence is TGCGCCAGCAGGGCCCGGGACACTGCATCTGGGGCCAACGTCCTGACTTTC.

The CDR3 is CASRLRRERSDTQYF. The CDR3 nucleotides are TGTGCAAGTCGCTTAAGGCGGGAGCGGTCAGATACGCAGTATTTT. The chain uses TRBV12-2 and TRBJ2-3; the tabulated D call, TRBD2, remains unverified against the DNA. TRBV12-2 is termed a pseudogene. This CDR3 has 15 amino acids.

The chain is built from TRBV5-1 and TRBJ2-7, with 8 bases that match TRBD1. Unmatched junction bases numbered 6, after V lost 4 bases and J lost 0 bases. The CDR3 is 15 amino acids. CDR1 and CDR2 (germline): SGHRS, YFSETQ. This CDR3 is CASSPDRGNSYEQYF. The CDR3 nucleotides read TGCGCCAGCAGCCCAGACAGGGGAAACTCCTACGAGCAGTACTTC.

The CDR3 nucleotides are TGCGCCAGCAGCCTGACTTCAGTGCTCCAAGAGACCCAGTACTTC. It specifies CASSLTSVLQETQYF. The chain employs TRBV5-1 and TRBJ2-5; D gene unclear. Germline V gene lookup returns CDR1 SGHRS and CDR2 YFSETQ. V was cut by 4 bases and J by 1 base, with 14 bases left in between. This CDR3 spans 15 amino acids.

The rearrangement links TRBV9 to TRBJ1-2; D is unclear. V was shortened by 1 base and J by 4 bases, with 8 bases between the two germline ends. This CDR3 has 13 amino acids. Germline V lookup: CDR1 SGDLS, CDR2 YYNGEE. The CDR3 nucleotides are TGTGCCAGCAGCGTAAGAATCTCCTATGGCTACACCTTC. Residues: CASSVRISYGYTF.

The V call is TRBV27, the J call TRBJ1-1; 7 bases match TRBD1. V lost 6 bases, J lost 3 bases, and 10 bases stayed unmatched. Germline loops: CDR1 MNHEY, CDR2 SMNVEV (reference sequence). CDR3 length equals 15 residues. The CDR3 coding sequence is TGTGCCAGCAGGCGGCCCGACAGGGCTGACACTGAAGCTTTCTTT. Its protein product is CASRRPDRADTEAFF.

The chain recombines TRBV7-8 with TRBJ1-3; D unclear. V was pared by 5 bases and J by 2 bases, with 7 bases between. The CDR3 contains 13 residues. Germline lookup yields CDR1 SGHVS and CDR2 FQNEAQ. CDR3 residues: CASSHPTGNTIYF. CDR3 DNA sequence: TGTGCCAGCAGCCACCCTACTGGAAACACCATATATTTT.

The chain couples TRBV23-1 to TRBJ2-7, with D uncertain. TRBV23-1 is classed as an ORF, of uncertain function. Trimming shortened V by 7 bases and J by 4 bases, and 23 bases separated the two germline ends. The CDR3 runs to 16 residues. CDR3 DNA: TGCGCCAGCAACATCAATAGTTGTCCCAACATATACGAGCAGTACTTC. Amino acid sequence: CASNINSCPNIYEQYF.

The chain combines TRBV7-9 with TRBJ2-7; 15 nucleotides line up with TRBD2. The CDR3 has 19 residues. The V segment lost 4 bases and the J segment 4 bases; nucleotides outside the gene matches: 14. CDR1 and CDR2 (germline): SEHNR, FQNEAQ (reference sequence). CDR3 amino acids: CASSSPVRGLAGGLYEQYF. Here the CDR3 DNA reads TGTGCCAGCAGCTCCCCCGTCCGCGGACTAGCGGGGGGGCTTTACGAGCAGTACTTC.

This chain connects TRBV14 to TRBJ2-3, with no clear D. This CDR3 has 17 residues. V shed 0 bases and J shed 3 bases, with 16 bases lying between them. Germline CDR1 is SGHDN and CDR2 is FVKESK. The CDR3 DNA reads as TGTGCCAGCAGCCAAGATCAAGATTTACGGTGGACAGATACGCAGTATTTT. Its translation: CASSQDQDLRWTDTQYF.

This rearrangement joins TRBV7-9 to TRBJ1-4, with 9 nucleotides matching TRBD1. From germline, CDR1 is SEHNR and CDR2 FQNEAQ (reference sequence). The ends lost 2 bases at V and 7 bases at J; junction bases unmatched: 2. The CDR3 consists of 14 residues. CDR3 coding DNA: TGTGCCAGCAGCTTACGACAGGGGGGTGAAAAACTGTTTTTT. This sequence encodes CASSLRQGGEKLFF.

V and J are TRBV5-1 and TRBJ2-5, with 11 bases that match TRBD2. The V gene's germline CDR1 is SGHRS and CDR2 YFSETQ. This CDR3 comprises 16 residues. V lost 5 bases, J lost 1 base, and 7 bases stayed unmatched. DNA for the CDR3: TGCGCCAGCAGGACCGGGACTAGCGGCCCCCAAGAGACCCAGTACTTC. It yields the protein CASRTGTSGPQETQYF.

CDR3 protein: CASSLFDRGPYEQYF. CDR3 nucleotide sequence: TGTGCCAGCAGTTTGTTTGACAGGGGGCCCTACGAGCAGTACTTC. This sequence joins TRBV27 and TRBJ2-7; 10 bases match TRBD1. CDR3 length equals 15 residues. Germline lookup yields CDR1 MNHEY and CDR2 SMNVEV (reference sequence). Unmatched junction bases numbered 4, after V lost 3 bases and J lost 2 bases.

J is TRBJ1-6 and V is TRBV18; D possibly corresponds to TRBD1 (6 bases). V lost 5 bases, J lost 14 bases, and 13 bases lay in between. CDR3 length: 12 amino acids. Germline loops: CDR1 KGHSH, CDR2 LQKENI. The DNA for the CDR3 is TGTGCCAGCTCATCGGACAGTTCTTCCCTCCACTTT. This gives the protein CASSSDSSSLHF.

This chain connects TRBV4-2 to TRBJ2-7, with 8 bases lining up with TRBD1. The CDR3 spans 16 residues. From germline, CDR1 is LGHNA and CDR2 YNFKEQ. The V gene end was trimmed by 2 bases and the J gene end by 3 bases; junction bases not matched to a gene: 9. CDR3 residues: CASSQPLRDRNYEQYF. The DNA for the CDR3 is TGTGCCAGCAGCCAACCCCTCCGGGACAGGAACTACGAGCAGTACTTC.

CDR3 sequence: CSVVGPSGGRTQYF. The CDR3 coding sequence is TGCAGCGTTGTGGGCCCCTCGGGGGGGAGAACCCAGTACTTC. The chain joins TRBV29-1 to TRBJ2-5; 8 bases line up with TRBD2. Germline V gene sequence: CDR1 SQVTM, CDR2 ANQGSEA. J lost 8 bases, V lost 4 bases, and 12 bases had no gene match. The CDR3 is 14 residues long. Supplemented by reference TRBV29-1 and TRBJ2-5, the full variable domain reads SAVISQKPSRDICQRGTSLTIQCQVDSQVTMMFWYRQQPGQSLTLIATANQGSEATYESGFVIDKFPISRPNLTFSTLTVSNMSPEDSSIYLCSVVGPSGGRTQYFGPGTRLLVL.

The chain joins TRBV7-8 to TRBJ1-1; D is undetermined. V dropped 5 bases and J dropped 0 bases, with 10 bases sitting between them. The CDR3 covers 14 residues. Germline values: CDR1 SGHVS, CDR2 FQNEAQ. The CDR3, as DNA: TGTGCCAGCAGCCCTCGTTGGGTGAACACTGAAGCTTTCTTT. Protein: CASSPRWVNTEAFF. The whole variable domain, remainder taken from reference TRBV7-8 and TRBJ1-1, is GAGVSQSPRYKVAKRGQDVALRCDPISGHVSLFWYQQALGQGPEFLTYFQNEAQLDKSGLPSDRFFAERPEGSVSTLKIQRTQQEDSAVYLCASSPRWVNTEAFFGQGTRLTVV.

The CDR3 DNA reads TGTGCCAGAAGCTTGTCAGTAAGACAGGGGAGCAATCAGCCCCAGCATTTT. Its protein product is CARSLSVRQGSNQPQHF. The chain uses TRBV5-3 and TRBJ1-5, with 8 positions matching TRBD1. TRBV5-3 qualifies as an ORF whose function is uncertain. Trimming took 1 base from V and 1 from J; bases not matched to a gene: 7. CDR3 length equals 17 residues.

The chain's CDR3 is CASSLGQGASNEQFF. CDR3 nucleotide sequence: TGTGCCAGCAGCTTAGGGCAGGGGGCGTCGAATGAGCAGTTCTTC. The chain is built from TRBV7-8 and TRBJ2-1, with TRBD1 matching 8 bases. Germline V gives CDR1 SGHVS, CDR2 FQNEAQ. There are 15 residues in the CDR3. The ends lost 1 base at V and 7 bases at J; junction bases unmatched: 6.

CDR3 DNA sequence: TGTGCCATCAGTGTTGAGGGGGTGAGTGAAGCTTTCTTT. This translates into CAISVEGVSEAFF. This rearrangement joins TRBV10-3 to TRBJ1-1, with D possibly TRBD1 on 6 matching bases. CDR1 is ENHRY, CDR2 SYGVKD, per germline. With 4 bases removed from V and 7 bases from J, the gap between germline ends came to 13 bases. The CDR3 totals 13 residues.

The chain joins TRBV6-1 to TRBJ1-2, with TRBD1 as a possible D gene (5 bases). Germline values: CDR1 MNHNS, CDR2 SASEGT. The CDR3 loop spans 15 amino acids. V dropped 3 bases and J dropped 2 bases, with 13 bases sitting between them. The DNA of the CDR3 is TGTGCCAGCAGTGAGGGGCGCGGGTTAAACTATGGCTACACCTTC. Translated, it gives CASSEGRGLNYGYTF.

This clone has only a few counts. This sequence joins TRBV4-2 and TRBJ2-7; TRBD2 matches 8 bases. There are 13 residues in the CDR3. The junction had 6 bases not matched to a gene; V was cut back by 7 bases and J by 4 bases. Looked up from germline, CDR1 is LGHNA and CDR2 is YNFKEQ. CDR3 protein: CASKASGHYEQYF. In DNA form, the CDR3 reads TGTGCCAGCAAGGCTAGCGGGCATTACGAGCAGTACTTC.

The chain combines TRBV30 with TRBJ1-2, with a possible D match to TRBD1 (5 bases). V shed 1 base and J shed 8 bases, with 8 bases lying between them. The germline gives CDR1 GTSNPN, CDR2 SVGIG (reference sequence). The CDR3 covers 11 residues. The CDR3 DNA reads TGTGCCTGGAGTGAGGGGAAGGGCTACACCTTC. Protein: CAWSEGKGYTF.

The rearrangement uses TRBV19 and TRBJ1-2; 9 bases match TRBD1. The junction had 13 bases not matched to a gene; V was cut back by 4 bases and J by 4 bases. CDR3 size: 17 residues. CDR1 and CDR2 from the germline V gene are LNHDA and SQIVND (reference sequence). CDR3 DNA: TGTGCCAGTAGTAAAACCGGGACAGGGAGACTGGCCTATGGCTACACCTTC. Translation: CASSKTGTGRLAYGYTF.

This clone occurred a few times. This chain uses TRBV3-1 (or the pseudogene TRBV3-2) with TRBJ1-6, with D possibly TRBD1 on 5 matching bases. The CDR3 runs 13 residues. Germline-derived CDR1 and CDR2 are LGHDT and YNNKEL (reference sequence). V lost 4 bases and J lost 8, with 9 bases in between. CDR3 residues: CASSLLTDSPLHF. For the CDR3, the DNA is TGTGCCAGCAGCCTATTGACAGATTCACCCCTCCACTTT.

The chain links TRBV29-1 to TRBJ1-4; TRBD1 agrees at 9 bases. V dropped 7 bases and J dropped 4; count of bases not matched to a gene: 13. This CDR3 is built from 16 residues. CDR1 is SQVTM and CDR2 is ANQGSEA in the germline V gene. The CDR3 sequence is CSGGQGSSSDNEKLFF. The CDR3 DNA reads as TGCAGCGGGGGACAGGGATCCTCCTCAGATAATGAAAAACTGTTTTTT.

The chain employs TRBV19 and TRBJ1-4, with 7 positions matching TRBD1. V dropped 6 bases and J dropped 5; count of bases not matched to a gene: 9. The CDR3 covers 15 residues. Germline lookup yields CDR1 LNHDA and CDR2 SQIVND (reference sequence). The CDR3 spells CASSGRGNLNEKLFF. The CDR3 DNA is TGTGCCAGTAGCGGCAGGGGGAACTTAAATGAAAAACTGTTTTTT.

The chain employs TRBV16 and TRBJ2-7; 10 positions agree with TRBD1. With 5 bases clipped from V and 5 bases from J, the junction kept 12 bases outside the gene matches. This CDR3 comprises 16 residues. Germline V CDR1 and CDR2: KGHSY, FQNENV. CDR3 sequence: CASSYYTRDRGDEQYF. The DNA for the CDR3 is TGTGCCAGCAGCTATTATACGAGGGACAGGGGTGACGAGCAGTACTTC.